Listed below are T cell receptor beta chains from one sample, sequenced in a study of radiation and T cells in renal cell carcinoma. The method was immunoSEQ multiplex PCR; TCRdb's version includes in-frame clones alone and lacks a portion of them. The sample has about 130,000 clones; about 88% are singletons. This material consisted of blood, taken from a patient whose treatment included radiotherapy and nephrectomy. These receptors were obtained from a woman in her forties or fifties with renal cell carcinoma. CDR3s include the opening cysteine and the closing phenylalanine or tryptophan. A D gene is named only where the DNA matches it firmly. For some rows the clone size is stated as once, few or many, or as a class when expanded; others skip it.

V	J	size	D	DNA	CDR3
TRBV6-1	TRBJ2-1	-	TRBD2	TGTGCCAGCAAAGAGCGGGGAACCTACAATGAGCAGTTCTTC	CASKERGTYNEQFF
TRBV2	TRBJ2-5	-	TRBD2	TGTGCCAGCAGTGTGGGACTAGCGGAAGAGACCCAGTACTTC	CASSVGLAEETQYF
TRBV7-9	TRBJ1-2	once	-	TGTGCCAGCAGCTTAGGACCAGGGAACTATGGCTACACCTTC	CASSLGPGNYGYTF
TRBV30	TRBJ1-1	-	TRBD1	TGTGCCTGGGGACAGGGGTTGGGTGAAGCTTTCTTT	CAWGQGLGEAFF
TRBV19	TRBJ1-1	-	-	TGTGCCAGTAGTATAGGGGGGGGAACACCTGAAGCTTTCTTT	CASSIGGGTPEAFF
TRBV18	TRBJ1-5	-	-	TGTGCCAGCTCACCAAGGGGCCAAAATCAGCCCCAGCATTTT	CASSPRGQNQPQHF
TRBV7-3	TRBJ2-2	-	TRBD1	TGTGCCAGCAGCTGGACAGGGGGTAACACCGGGGAGCTGTTTTTT	CASSWTGGNTGELFF
TRBV2	TRBJ1-5	once	-	TGTGCCAGCAGTGGAGTTAATAGCAATCAGCCCCAGCATTTT	CASSGVNSNQPQHF
TRBV6-6	TRBJ1-1	-	-	TGTGCCAGCAGTCCCCGCGGGTGGAACACTGAAGCTTTCTTT	CASSPRGWNTEAFF
TRBV19	TRBJ2-7	medium-sized	TRBD2	TGTGCCAGTAGTATATCGGCTAGCGGGGGGAACGAGCAGTACTTC	CASSISASGGNEQYF
TRBV4-2	TRBJ1-4	once	-	TGTGCCAGCAGCCAACTGGGCTCTGGAGAGTCGGGTGAAAAACTGTTTTTT	CASSQLGSGESGEKLFF
TRBV4-1	TRBJ2-7	-	-	TGCGCCAGCAGCCAGGCGGACCCAACAACGAGGGGATTCTCCTACGAGCAGTACTTC	CASSQADPTTRGFSYEQYF
TRBV18	TRBJ1-2	-	-	TGTGCCAGCTCACCATTCGTTCAGGACTATGGCTACACCTTC	CASSPFVQDYGYTF
TRBV18	TRBJ2-2	-	-	TGTGCCAGCTCACCCGCTATCACCGGGGAGCTGTTTTTT	CASSPAITGELFF
TRBV7-2	TRBJ2-5	few	TRBD2	TGTGCCAGCAGCTTCCCAGCGGGGGGGCGGGAGACCCAGTACTTC	CASSFPAGGRETQYF
TRBV18	TRBJ2-3	-	-	TGTGCCAGCTCACCACGGGGCACAGATACGCAGTATTTT	CASSPRGTDTQYF
TRBV11-2	TRBJ1-2	once	TRBD1	TGTGCCAGCAGCACAGACAGGGATAGGGGCTACACCTTC	CASSTDRDRGYTF
TRBV7-2	TRBJ1-6	-	TRBD1	TGTGCCAGCAGCCGGACAGGGGAGCCCTCCTATAATTCACCCCTCCACTTT	CASSRTGEPSYNSPLHF
TRBV4-2	TRBJ1-1	-	-	TGTGCCAGCAGCCTCACCCCGGGACCTTACACTGAAGCTTTCTTT	CASSLTPGPYTEAFF
TRBV5-1	TRBJ1-1	-	-	TGCGCCAGCAGCTTTTCCATCTCGGGCGTGAACACTGAAGCTTTCTTT	CASSFSISGVNTEAFF
TRBV13	TRBJ2-2	-	-	TGTGCCAGCAGCTTATCGAACACCGGGGAGCTGTTTTTT	CASSLSNTGELFF
TRBV7-2	TRBJ2-3	-	TRBD2	TGTGCCAGCAGCTCTGCCCCCGGACTAGCGGGGGTAGATACGCAGTATTTT	CASSSAPGLAGVDTQYF